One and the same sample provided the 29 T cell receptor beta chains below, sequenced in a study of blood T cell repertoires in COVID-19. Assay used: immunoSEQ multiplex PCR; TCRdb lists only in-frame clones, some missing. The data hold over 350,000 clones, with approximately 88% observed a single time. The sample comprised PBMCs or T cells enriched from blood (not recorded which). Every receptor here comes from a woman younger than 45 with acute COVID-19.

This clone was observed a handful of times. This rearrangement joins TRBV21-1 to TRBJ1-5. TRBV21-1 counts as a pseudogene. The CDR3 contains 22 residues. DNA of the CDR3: TGTGCCAGCAGCAAACCGCCTCTACGGCGAGAAAGACGCGGCGGTGGCAATCAGCCCCAGCATTTT. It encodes CASSKPPLRRERRGGGNQPQHF.

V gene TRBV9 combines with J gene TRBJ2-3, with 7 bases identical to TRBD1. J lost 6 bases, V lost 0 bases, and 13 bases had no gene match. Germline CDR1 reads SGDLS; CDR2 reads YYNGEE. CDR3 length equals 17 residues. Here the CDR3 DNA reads TGTGCCAGCAGCGTAGCGTCGGCAGGGGGAGATCGGGATACGCAGTATTTT. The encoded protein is CASSVASAGGDRDTQYF.

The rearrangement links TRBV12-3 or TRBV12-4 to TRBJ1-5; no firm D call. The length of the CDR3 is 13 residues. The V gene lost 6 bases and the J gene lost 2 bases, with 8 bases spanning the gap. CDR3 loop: CASSEGGNQPQHF. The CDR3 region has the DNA TGTGCCAGCAGCGAGGGCGGCAATCAGCCCCAGCATTTT.

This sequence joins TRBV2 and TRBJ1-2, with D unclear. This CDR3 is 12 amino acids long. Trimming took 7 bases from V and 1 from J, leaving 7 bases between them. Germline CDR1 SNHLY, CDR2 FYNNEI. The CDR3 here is CASNQVNYGYTF. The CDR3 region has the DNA TGTGCCAGCAATCAGGTTAACTATGGCTACACCTTC.

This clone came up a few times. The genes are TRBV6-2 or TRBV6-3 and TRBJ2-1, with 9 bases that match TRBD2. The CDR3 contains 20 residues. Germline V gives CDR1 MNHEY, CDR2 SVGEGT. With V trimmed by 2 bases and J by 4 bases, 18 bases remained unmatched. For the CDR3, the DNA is TGTGCCAGCAGTTACGAGGCTAGCGGGGCGAACCCGACCCCTTACAATGAGCAGTTCTTC. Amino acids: CASSYEASGANPTPYNEQFF.

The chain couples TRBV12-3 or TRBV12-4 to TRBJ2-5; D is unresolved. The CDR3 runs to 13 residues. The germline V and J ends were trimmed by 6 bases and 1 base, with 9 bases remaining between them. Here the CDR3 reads CASRMGLQETQYF. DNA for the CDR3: TGTGCCAGCAGGATGGGCCTCCAAGAGACCCAGTACTTC.

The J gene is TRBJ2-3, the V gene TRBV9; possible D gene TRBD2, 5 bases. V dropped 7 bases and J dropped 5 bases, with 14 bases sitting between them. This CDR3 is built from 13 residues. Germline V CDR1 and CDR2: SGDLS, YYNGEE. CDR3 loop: CASRTAGEDTQYF. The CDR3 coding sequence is TGTGCCAGCCGAACTGCCGGGGAAGATACGCAGTATTTT.

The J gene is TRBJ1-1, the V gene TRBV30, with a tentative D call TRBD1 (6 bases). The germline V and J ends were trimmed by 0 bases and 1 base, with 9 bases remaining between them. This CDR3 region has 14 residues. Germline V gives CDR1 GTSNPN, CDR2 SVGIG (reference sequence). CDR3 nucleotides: TGTGCCTGGAGTGTAGGCAGGGGGAACACTGAAGCTTTCTTT. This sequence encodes CAWSVGRGNTEAFF. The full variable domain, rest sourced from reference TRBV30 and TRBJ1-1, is SQTIHQWPATLVQPVGSPLSLECTVEGTSNPNLYWYRQAAGRGLQLLFYSVGIGQISSEVPQNLSASRPQDRQFILSSKKLLLSDSGFYLCAWSVGRGNTEAFFGQGTRLTVV.

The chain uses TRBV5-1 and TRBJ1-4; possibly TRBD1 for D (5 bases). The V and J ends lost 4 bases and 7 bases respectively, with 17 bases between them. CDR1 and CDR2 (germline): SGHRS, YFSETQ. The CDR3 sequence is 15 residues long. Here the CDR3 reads CASSGPPGGFEKLFF. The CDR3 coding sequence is TGCGCCAGCAGCGGGCCCCCGGGGGGGTTTGAAAAACTGTTTTTT.

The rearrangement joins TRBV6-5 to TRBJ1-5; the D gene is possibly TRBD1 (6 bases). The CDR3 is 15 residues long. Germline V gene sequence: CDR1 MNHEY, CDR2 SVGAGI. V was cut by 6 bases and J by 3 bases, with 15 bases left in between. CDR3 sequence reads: CASRPRQGFNQPQHF. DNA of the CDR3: TGTGCCAGCAGACCCCGGCAGGGGTTCAATCAGCCCCAGCATTTT.

The CDR3 coding sequence is TGCGCCAGCAGCTTGAGAGGCGGAGACAATGAGCAGTTCTTC. This gives the protein CASSLRGGDNEQFF. The chain recombines TRBV5-1 with TRBJ2-1, with D uncertain. Germline CDR1 is SGHRS and CDR2 is YFSETQ. Trimming shortened V by 1 base and J by 5 bases, and 10 bases separated the two germline ends. The CDR3 sequence is 14 residues long.

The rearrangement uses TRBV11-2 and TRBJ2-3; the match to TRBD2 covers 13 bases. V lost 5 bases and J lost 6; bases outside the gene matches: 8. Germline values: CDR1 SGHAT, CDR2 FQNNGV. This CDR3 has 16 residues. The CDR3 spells CASSKTSGGAADTQYF. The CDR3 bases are TGTGCCAGCAGCAAAACTAGCGGGGGGGCCGCTGATACGCAGTATTTT.

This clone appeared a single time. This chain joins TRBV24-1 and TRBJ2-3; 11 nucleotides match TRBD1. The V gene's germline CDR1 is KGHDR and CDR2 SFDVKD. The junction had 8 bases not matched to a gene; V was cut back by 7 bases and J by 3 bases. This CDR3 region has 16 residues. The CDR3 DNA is TGTGCCACCAGCCCCAGAGGGACAGGGGGAACAGATACGCAGTATTTT. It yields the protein CATSPRGTGGTDTQYF.

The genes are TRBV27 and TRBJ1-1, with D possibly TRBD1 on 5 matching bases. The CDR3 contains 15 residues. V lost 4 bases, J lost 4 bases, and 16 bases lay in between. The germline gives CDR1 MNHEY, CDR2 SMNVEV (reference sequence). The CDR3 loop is CASSSGGVRGTEAFF. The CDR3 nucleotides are TGTGCCAGCAGTTCCGGGGGGGTTAGGGGCACTGAAGCTTTCTTT.

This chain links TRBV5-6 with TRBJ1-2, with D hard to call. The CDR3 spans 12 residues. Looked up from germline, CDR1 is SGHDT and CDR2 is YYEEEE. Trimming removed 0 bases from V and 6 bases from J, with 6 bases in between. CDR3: CASSLEENGYTF. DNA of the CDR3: TGTGCCAGCAGCTTGGAGGAGAATGGCTACACCTTC.

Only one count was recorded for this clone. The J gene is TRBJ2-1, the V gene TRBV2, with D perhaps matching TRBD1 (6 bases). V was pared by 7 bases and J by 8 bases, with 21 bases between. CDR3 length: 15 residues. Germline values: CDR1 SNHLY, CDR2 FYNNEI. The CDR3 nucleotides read TGTGCCAGCACTCCACCAAACAGGGTTAGTCATGAGCAGTTCTTC. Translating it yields CASTPPNRVSHEQFF.

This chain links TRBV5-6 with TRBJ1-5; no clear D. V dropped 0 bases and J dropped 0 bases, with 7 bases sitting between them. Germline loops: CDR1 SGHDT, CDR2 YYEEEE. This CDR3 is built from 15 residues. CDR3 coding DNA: TGTGCCAGCAGCTTGGGTCGACTTAGCAATCAGCCCCAGCATTTT. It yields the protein CASSLGRLSNQPQHF.

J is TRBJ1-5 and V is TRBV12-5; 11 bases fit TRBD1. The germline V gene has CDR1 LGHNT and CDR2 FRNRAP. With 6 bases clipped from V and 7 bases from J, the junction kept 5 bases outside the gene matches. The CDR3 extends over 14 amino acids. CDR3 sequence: CASGIGTGGQPQHF. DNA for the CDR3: TGTGCTAGTGGCATTGGGACAGGGGGACAGCCCCAGCATTTT.

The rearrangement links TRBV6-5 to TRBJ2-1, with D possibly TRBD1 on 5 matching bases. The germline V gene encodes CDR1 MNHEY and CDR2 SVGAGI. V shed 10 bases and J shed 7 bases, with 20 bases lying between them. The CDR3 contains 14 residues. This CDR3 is CATSTRQGDNEQFF. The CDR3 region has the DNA TGTGCCACCTCGACCCGGCAGGGCGATAATGAGCAGTTCTTC.

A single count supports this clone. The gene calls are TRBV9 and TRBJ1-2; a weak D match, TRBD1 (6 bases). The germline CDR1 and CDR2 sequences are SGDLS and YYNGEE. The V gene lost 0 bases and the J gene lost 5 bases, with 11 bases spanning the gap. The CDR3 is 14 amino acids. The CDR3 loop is CASSVGRGLYGYTF. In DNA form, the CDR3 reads TGTGCCAGCAGCGTAGGAAGGGGGTTGTATGGCTACACCTTC.

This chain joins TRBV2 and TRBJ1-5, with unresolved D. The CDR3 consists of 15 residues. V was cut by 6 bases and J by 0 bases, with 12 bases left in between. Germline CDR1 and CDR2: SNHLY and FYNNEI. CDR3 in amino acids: CASSSDKYSNQPQHF. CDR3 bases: TGTGCCAGCAGCTCAGACAAGTATAGCAATCAGCCCCAGCATTTT. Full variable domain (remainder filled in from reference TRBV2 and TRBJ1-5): EPEVTQTPSHQVTQMGQEVILRCVPISNHLYFYWYRQILGQKVEFLVSFYNNEISEKSEIFDDQFSVERPDGSNFTLKIRSTKLEDSAMYFCASSSDKYSNQPQHFGDGTRLSIL.

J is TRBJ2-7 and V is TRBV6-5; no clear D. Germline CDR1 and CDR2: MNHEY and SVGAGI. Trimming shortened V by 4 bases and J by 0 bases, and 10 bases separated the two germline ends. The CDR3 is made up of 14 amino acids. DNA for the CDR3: TGTGCCAGCAGTTTGGTGGGCAACTCCTACGAGCAGTACTTC. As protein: CASSLVGNSYEQYF.

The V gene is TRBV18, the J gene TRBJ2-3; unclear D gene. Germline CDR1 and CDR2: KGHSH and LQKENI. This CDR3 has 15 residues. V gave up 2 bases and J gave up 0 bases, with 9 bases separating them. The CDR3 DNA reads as TGTGCCAGCTCACCAGAGACGACTAGCACAGATACGCAGTATTTT. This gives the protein CASSPETTSTDTQYF.

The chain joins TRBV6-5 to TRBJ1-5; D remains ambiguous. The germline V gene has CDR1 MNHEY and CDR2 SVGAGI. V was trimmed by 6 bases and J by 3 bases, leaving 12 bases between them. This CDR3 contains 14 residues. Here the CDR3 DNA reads TGTGCCAGCAGGGGCATCAGGTCCAATCAGCCCCAGCATTTT. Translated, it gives CASRGIRSNQPQHF.

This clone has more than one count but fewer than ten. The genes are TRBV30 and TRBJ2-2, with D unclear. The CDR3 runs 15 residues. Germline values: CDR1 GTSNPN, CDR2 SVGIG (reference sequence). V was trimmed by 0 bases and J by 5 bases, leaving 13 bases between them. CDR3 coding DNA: TGTGCCTGGAGTGTTTCCGAACACGGGACCGGGGAGCTGTTTTTT. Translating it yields CAWSVSEHGTGELFF.

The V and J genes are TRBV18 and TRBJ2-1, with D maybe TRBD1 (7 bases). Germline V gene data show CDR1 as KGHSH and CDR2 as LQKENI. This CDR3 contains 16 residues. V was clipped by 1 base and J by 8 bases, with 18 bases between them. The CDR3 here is CASSPLLRGGGDEQFF. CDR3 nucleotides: TGTGCCAGCTCACCACTTTTAAGAGGGGGCGGGGATGAGCAGTTCTTC. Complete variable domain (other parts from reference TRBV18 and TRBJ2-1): NAGVMQNPRHLVRRRGQEARLRCSPMKGHSHVYWYRQLPEEGLKFMVYLQKENIIDESGMPKERFSAEFPKEGPSILRIQQVVRGDSAAYFCASSPLLRGGGDEQFFGPGTRLTVL.

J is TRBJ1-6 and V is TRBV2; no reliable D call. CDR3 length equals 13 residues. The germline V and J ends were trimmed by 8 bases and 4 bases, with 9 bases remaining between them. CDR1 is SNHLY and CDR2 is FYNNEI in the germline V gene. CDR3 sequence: CASLREYNSPLHF. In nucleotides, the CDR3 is TGTGCCAGCCTGAGGGAGTATAATTCACCCCTCCACTTT.

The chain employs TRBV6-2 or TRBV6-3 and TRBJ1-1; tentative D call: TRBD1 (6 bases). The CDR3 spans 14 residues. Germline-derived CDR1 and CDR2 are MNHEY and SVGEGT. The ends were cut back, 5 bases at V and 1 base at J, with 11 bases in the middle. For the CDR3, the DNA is TGTGCCAGCAGTCGGACAGTTTCGAACACTGAAGCTTTCTTT. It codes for CASSRTVSNTEAFF.

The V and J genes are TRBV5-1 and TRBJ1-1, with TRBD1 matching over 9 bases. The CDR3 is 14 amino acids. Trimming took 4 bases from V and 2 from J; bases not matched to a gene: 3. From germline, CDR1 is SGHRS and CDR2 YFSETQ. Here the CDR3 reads CASSGGQGNTEAFF. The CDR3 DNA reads TGCGCCAGCAGCGGGGGACAGGGCAACACTGAAGCTTTCTTT.